The clone carrying this T cell receptor beta chain appeared a few times. No antigen is known for it. The data were taken from a study of CXCR4 blockade with PD-1 therapy in pancreatic cancer. Regarding the study as a whole: More frequent amino acid clones had more nucleotide rearrangements, suggesting convergent selection.

The table came from immunoSEQ multiplex PCR; TCRdb's copy has only in-frame clones and leaves some out. Among some 5,800 clones listed, roughly a third were seen once. This CDR3 region has 13 residues. Trimming stripped 6 bases from V and 1 base from J, with 10 bases between. The chain joins TRBV23-1 to TRBJ2-7; D is unresolved. TRBV23-1 is assigned to the ORF class and has an uncertain function. This TCR came from a human donor with pancreatic ductal adenocarcinoma. The specimen was tumor tissue. CDR3 protein: CASSFLESYEQYF. The CDR3, as DNA: TGCGCCAGCAGCTTTTTAGAATCCTACGAGCAGTACTTC.